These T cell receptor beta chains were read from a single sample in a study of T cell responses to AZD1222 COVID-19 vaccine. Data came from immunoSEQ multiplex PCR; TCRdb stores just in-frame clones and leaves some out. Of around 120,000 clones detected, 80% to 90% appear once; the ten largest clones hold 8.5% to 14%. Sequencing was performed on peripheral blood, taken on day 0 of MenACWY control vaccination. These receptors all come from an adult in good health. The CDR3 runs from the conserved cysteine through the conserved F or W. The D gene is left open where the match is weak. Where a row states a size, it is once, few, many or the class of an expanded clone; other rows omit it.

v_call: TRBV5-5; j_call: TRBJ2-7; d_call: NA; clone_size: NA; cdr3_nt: TGTGCCAGCATACAGGAACCGAGGGAGCAGTACTTC; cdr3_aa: CASIQEPREQYF
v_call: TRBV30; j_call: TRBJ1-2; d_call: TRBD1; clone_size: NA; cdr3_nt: TGTGCCTGGAGTGTACAGGGGGCATCCTACTATGGCTACACCTTC; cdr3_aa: CAWSVQGASYYGYTF
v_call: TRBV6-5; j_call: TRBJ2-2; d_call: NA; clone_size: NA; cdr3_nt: TGTGCCAGCAGCAGGGGAAGGGGCACCGGGGAGCTGTTTTTT; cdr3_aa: CASSRGRGTGELFF
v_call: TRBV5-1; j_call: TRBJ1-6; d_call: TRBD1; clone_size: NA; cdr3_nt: TGCGCCAGCAGCCCGGGACAGGCCCCCGGGTCACCCCTCCACTTT; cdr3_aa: CASSPGQAPGSPLHF
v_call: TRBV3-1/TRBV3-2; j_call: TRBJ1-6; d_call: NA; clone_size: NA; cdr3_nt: TGTGCCAGCAGCATGACGCGTCGGGATTCACCCCTCCACTTT; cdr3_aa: CASSMTRRDSPLHF
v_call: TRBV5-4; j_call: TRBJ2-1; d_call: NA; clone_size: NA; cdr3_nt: TGTGCCAGCAGCTTGGTCCGGTATGGCGACAATGAGCAGTTCTTC; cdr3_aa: CASSLVRYGDNEQFF
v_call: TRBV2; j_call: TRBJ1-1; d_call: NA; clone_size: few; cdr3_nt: TGTGCCAGCAGGGGGGGGACAAGCACTGAAGCTTTCTTT; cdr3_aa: CASRGGTSTEAFF
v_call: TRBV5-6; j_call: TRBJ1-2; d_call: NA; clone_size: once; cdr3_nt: TGTGCCAGCAGCCTCCTAGGACAGAATAACTATGGCTACACCTTC; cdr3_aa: CASSLLGQNNYGYTF
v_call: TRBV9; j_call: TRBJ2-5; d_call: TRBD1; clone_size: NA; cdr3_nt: TGTGCCAGCAGCCCCACCCAGGACAGGGCGGGCGAGACCCAGTACTTC; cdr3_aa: CASSPTQDRAGETQYF
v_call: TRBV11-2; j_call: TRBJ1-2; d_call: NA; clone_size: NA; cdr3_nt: TGTGCCAGCAGCTTAGGGGTGGGGGCATACTATGGCTACACCTTC; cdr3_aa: CASSLGVGAYYGYTF
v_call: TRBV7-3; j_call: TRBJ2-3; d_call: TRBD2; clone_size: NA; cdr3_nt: TGTGCCAGCAGCCCACTAGCGGGGCCCCCCACAGATACGCAGTATTTT; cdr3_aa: CASSPLAGPPTDTQYF
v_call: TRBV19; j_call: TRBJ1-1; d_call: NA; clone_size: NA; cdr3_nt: TGTGCCAGTAGTTCGCACACCACAGGGAACACTGAAGCTTTCTTT; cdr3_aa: CASSSHTTGNTEAFF
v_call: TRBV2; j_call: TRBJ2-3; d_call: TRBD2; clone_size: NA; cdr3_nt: TGTGCCAGCAGTCTAGCGGGGATAACAGATACGCAGTATTTT; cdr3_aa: CASSLAGITDTQYF
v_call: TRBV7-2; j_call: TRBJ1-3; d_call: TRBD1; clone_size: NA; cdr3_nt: TGTGCCAGCAGCCCCGGGGGCCAGGGGGTATCTGGAAACACCATATATTTT; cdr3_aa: CASSPGGQGVSGNTIYF
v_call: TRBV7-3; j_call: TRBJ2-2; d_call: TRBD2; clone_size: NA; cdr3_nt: TGTGCCAGCAGCTTAAGCGGGAGGAACACCGGGGAGCTGTTTTTT; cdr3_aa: CASSLSGRNTGELFF
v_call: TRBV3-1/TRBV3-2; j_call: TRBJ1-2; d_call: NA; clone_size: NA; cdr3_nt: TGTGCCAGCAGCCAGTTATCCTCTACGGGAGGCGAGGGCTACACCTTC; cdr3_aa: CASSQLSSTGGEGYTF
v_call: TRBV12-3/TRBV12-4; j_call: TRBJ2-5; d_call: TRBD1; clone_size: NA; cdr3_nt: TGTGCCAGCAGCGCAGGGGGCTGGGAGACCCAGTACTTC; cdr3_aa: CASSAGGWETQYF